The rows below give T cell receptor beta chains drawn from one sample of a study of blood T cell repertoires in COVID-19. Clones were read by immunoSEQ multiplex PCR, and TCRdb kept only the in-frame ones, dropping some. Of roughly 200,000 clones in the sample, approximately 88% were seen once. The sequenced sample consisted of peripheral blood. All receptors come from a woman aged 30 to 39 with acute or convalescent COVID-19. The CDR3 runs from the conserved cysteine through the conserved F or W. A D gene is named only where the DNA matches it firmly. Size values are once, few and many counts, or a class for expanded clones, and some rows have none.

V gene: TRBV19
J gene: TRBJ2-3
clone size: .
D gene: TRBD2
CDR3 DNA: TGTGCCAGTAGCCCGGGCCCCAGGGGACTAGCGGGAGCAACAGATACGCAGTATTTT
CDR3 protein: CASSPGPRGLAGATDTQYF

V gene: TRBV30
J gene: TRBJ2-2
clone size: .
D gene: TRBD1
CDR3 DNA: TGTGCCTGGAGATTAGGGACAGCGAACACCGGGGAGCTGTTTTTT
CDR3 protein: CAWRLGTANTGELFF

V gene: TRBV28
J gene: TRBJ1-2
clone size: .
D gene: TRBD1
CDR3 DNA: TGTGCCAGCAGTAGGGACAGTTTTTACTATGGCTACACCTTC
CDR3 protein: CASSRDSFYYGYTF

V gene: TRBV28
J gene: TRBJ1-5
clone size: .
D gene: .
CDR3 DNA: TGTGCCAGCAGTTTAATGGGGCGGAACCAGCCCCAGCATTTT
CDR3 protein: CASSLMGRNQPQHF

V gene: TRBV7-2
J gene: TRBJ2-1
clone size: .
D gene: .
CDR3 DNA: TGTGCCAGCAGCTTTCTCGGGAGTTCTGAGCAGTTCTTC
CDR3 protein: CASSFLGSSEQFF

V gene: TRBV11-1
J gene: TRBJ1-1
clone size: .
D gene: TRBD1
CDR3 DNA: TGTGCCAGCATCGGCTTACAGGGACAGCCCACTGAAGCTTTCTTT
CDR3 protein: CASIGLQGQPTEAFF

V gene: TRBV11-3
J gene: TRBJ2-1
clone size: .
D gene: .
CDR3 DNA: TGTGCCAGCAGCTTAGGGTTCGGGAGCTCCTACAATGAGCAGTTCTTC
CDR3 protein: CASSLGFGSSYNEQFF

V gene: TRBV7-2
J gene: TRBJ2-2
clone size: few
D gene: .
CDR3 DNA: TGTGCCAGCAGCCCCGGGCCACAGGTCGGGGAGCTGTTTTTT
CDR3 protein: CASSPGPQVGELFF

V gene: TRBV6-6
J gene: TRBJ2-5
clone size: .
D gene: .
CDR3 DNA: TGTGCCAGCAGTTATCTATCCGATAAAGAGACCCAGTACTTC
CDR3 protein: CASSYLSDKETQYF

V gene: TRBV19
J gene: TRBJ1-5
clone size: .
D gene: .
CDR3 DNA: TGTGCCAGTAGTATCTGGCAGGGTAATCAGCCCCAGCATTTT
CDR3 protein: CASSIWQGNQPQHF

V gene: TRBV4-2
J gene: TRBJ1-3
clone size: .
D gene: .
CDR3 DNA: TGTGCCAGCAGCCAAGTCGGTATAGGGGCCCCAAACACCATATATTTT
CDR3 protein: CASSQVGIGAPNTIYF

V gene: TRBV27
J gene: TRBJ2-1
clone size: .
D gene: .
CDR3 DNA: TGTGCCAGCAGGACGGGAGTGACCTACAATGAGCAGTTCTTC
CDR3 protein: CASRTGVTYNEQFF

V gene: TRBV4-2
J gene: TRBJ1-3
clone size: .
D gene: .
CDR3 DNA: TGTGCCAGCAGCCCACATCCGCGGGAGGTGACCATATATTTT
CDR3 protein: CASSPHPREVTIYF

V gene: TRBV6-5
J gene: TRBJ1-3
clone size: .
D gene: .
CDR3 DNA: TGTGCCAGCAGTTCCCTCGGGGTGCACACCATATATTTT
CDR3 protein: CASSSLGVHTIYF

V gene: TRBV25-1
J gene: TRBJ1-1
clone size: .
D gene: .
CDR3 DNA: TGTGCCAGCAGTGACCGGAACACTGAAGCTTTCTTT
CDR3 protein: CASSDRNTEAFF

V gene: TRBV29-1
J gene: TRBJ1-4
clone size: .
D gene: .
CDR3 DNA: TGCAGCGTTGTAGAAACAGCTACTAATGAAAAACTGTTTTTT
CDR3 protein: CSVVETATNEKLFF